Below are 20 T cell receptor beta chains sequenced from a single sample in a study of CXCR3-negative and CXCR3-positive naive CD8 T cells. Overall study results and limits: In CXCR3-positive naive cells, the TRB CDR3s were more hydrophobic than in CXCR3-negative naive cells.

The authors made the TRB cDNA libraries by 5' RACE using UMI labels. TCRdb reworked the 5' RACE reads into one entry per CDR3 protein, no DNA. Recorded for this sample: some 60,000 distinct CDR3 sequences. These receptors have no known antigen. Sequencing was performed on naive CXCR3+ CD8+ T cells from blood. The subset was: CD45RO-CCR7+CD27+CD95- naive CD8+ T cells expressing CXCR3 (TNR3+). These receptor sequences come from a human donor in good health. Some clones in this sample may be carry-over from other donors' samples.

The chain uses TRBV7-6 and TRBJ2-7. The germline CDR1 and CDR2 sequences are SGHVS and FNYEAQ. The CDR3 consists of 13 residues. The CDR3 spells CASSPRPDDEQYF.

V is TRBV12-3 or TRBV12-4 and J is TRBJ2-2; TCRdb names TRBD2, which stays unverified in the absence of DNA. CDR3 length: 21 residues. The CDR3 sequence: CASSLIVRVDEWQGDTGELFF.

This chain joins TRBV7-9 and TRBJ1-1. Germline loops: CDR1 SEHNR, CDR2 FQNEAQ (reference sequence). This CDR3 has 14 residues. CDR3 region: CASTSGGPYTEAFF.

This chain links TRBV29-1 with TRBJ2-2; there is no DNA to check the TCRdb D call of TRBD1. This CDR3 has 11 residues. The germline V gene encodes CDR1 SQVTM and CDR2 ANQGSEA. Here the CDR3 reads CSVVFRGSMFF.

This CDR3 reads CSVEAEYTETFF. The chain links TRBV29-1 to TRBJ1-1. The germline V gene has CDR1 SQVTM and CDR2 ANQGSEA. This CDR3 is 12 amino acids long.

This sequence joins TRBV7-9 and TRBJ2-7; TCRdb lists TRBD1, though no DNA is available to test this call. Germline-derived CDR1 and CDR2 are SEHNR and FQNEAQ (reference sequence). The CDR3 covers 15 residues. CDR3: CASSLRGGSGAEQYF.

The rearrangement uses TRBV10-3 and TRBJ1-5. The CDR3 contains 15 residues. CDR1 is ENHRY, CDR2 SYGVKD, per germline. CDR3 in amino acids: CAISDRGRPDQPQHF.

The chain recombines TRBV7-9 with TRBJ2-5. The CDR3 sequence is 12 residues long. Germline CDR1 is SEHNR and CDR2 is FQNEAQ (reference sequence). The CDR3 loop reads CASSLAGETQYF.

This rearrangement joins TRBV6-5 to TRBJ1-1. Germline V gene lookup returns CDR1 MNHEY and CDR2 SVGAGI. This CDR3 has 12 amino acids. CDR3 amino acids: CASSHGPTEAFF.

V usage is TRBV7-9 and J usage is TRBJ2-7; the TCRdb call, TRBD1, lacks DNA for checking. This CDR3 is built from 13 residues. Germline V gives CDR1 SEHNR, CDR2 FQNEAQ (reference sequence). CDR3: CASSLQGDYEQYF.

The chain couples TRBV6-6 to TRBJ1-1. The CDR3 is made up of 13 amino acids. CDR1 MNHNY and CDR2 SVGAGI come from the germline V gene (reference sequence). CDR3 region: CASSYSINTEAFF.

The chain carries TRBV7-6 and TRBJ2-1. This CDR3 is built from 12 residues. Germline V CDR1 and CDR2: SGHVS, FNYEAQ. Here the CDR3 reads CASSLFDNEQFF.

This rearrangement joins TRBV7-9 to TRBJ2-2; TCRdb returns TRBD1, unconfirmable since there is no DNA. The germline CDR1 and CDR2 sequences are SEHNR and FQNEAQ (reference sequence). The CDR3 contains 14 residues. The CDR3 loop is CASSGDRKSGELFF.

This chain uses TRBV29-1 with TRBJ2-3; TCRdb gives TRBD1 as the D gene, but with no DNA this cannot be confirmed. This CDR3 comprises 13 residues. Germline lookup yields CDR1 SQVTM and CDR2 ANQGSEA. The CDR3 sequence: CSVVGGSTDTQYF.

This chain links TRBV7-9 with TRBJ2-5; TCRdb returns TRBD2, unconfirmable since there is no DNA. Germline V CDR1 and CDR2: SEHNR, FQNEAQ (reference sequence). There are 15 residues in the CDR3. CDR3 sequence: CASSLPPGGRGTQYF.

The V gene is TRBV4-1, the J gene TRBJ1-1; TCRdb reports TRBD1, a call that lacks DNA to check it against. The CDR3 is 15 residues long. Germline CDR1 MGHRA, CDR2 YSYEKL. The CDR3 protein is CASSQDGTRNTEAFF.

The chain has TRBV15 and TRBJ2-3; TCRdb proposes TRBD1, but this gene call is untestable without DNA. Looked up from germline, CDR1 is LNHNV and CDR2 is YYDKDF (reference sequence). The CDR3 consists of 12 residues. The CDR3 here is CATWGEVDTQYF.

The chain uses TRBV7-3 and TRBJ1-1; no DNA is available, so the TRBD1 call from TCRdb remains unchecked. Per germline, CDR1 SGHTA and CDR2 FQGTGA. The CDR3 loop spans 19 amino acids. CDR3 region: CASSLTPFPEGGRFTEAFF.

The V call is TRBV19, the J call TRBJ2-3; checking the TCRdb D call of TRBD1 is not possible without DNA. Germline CDR1 LNHDA, CDR2 SQIVND (reference sequence). The CDR3 is 15 amino acids. The CDR3 protein is CASHPSGAPTDTQYF.

V usage is TRBV25-1 and J usage is TRBJ2-3; the TRBD2 assignment by TCRdb is unverifiable without DNA. Germline V gene lookup returns CDR1 MGHDK and CDR2 SYGVNS. The CDR3 contains 15 residues. The CDR3 reads CASSEEGSTTDTQYF. Complete variable domain (other parts from reference TRBV25-1 and TRBJ2-3): EADIYQTPRYLVIGTGKKITLECSQTMGHDKMYWYQQDPGMELHLIHYSYGVNSTEKGDLSSESTVSRIRTEHFPLTLESARPSHTSQYLCASSEEGSTTDTQYFGPGTRLTVL.